Presented here are 17 T cell receptor beta chains from one specimen sequenced in a study of T cell changes during pregnancy in multiple sclerosis. Here immunoSEQ multiplex PCR was the method, and the copy in TCRdb shows in-frame clones only, minus some. The sample has about 68,000 clones; about 90% are singletons. The sample here was peripheral blood, taken in the second trimester of pregnancy. The origin of the receptors is a female donor with multiple sclerosis, enrolled in a pregnancy study.

The chain uses TRBV7-8 and TRBJ1-1; the match to TRBD1 covers 7 bases. Germline CDR1 reads SGHVS; CDR2 reads FQNEAQ. The trim removed 1 base at V and 10 bases at J, leaving 3 bases unmatched. The CDR3 contains 12 residues. The chain's CDR3 is CASSLDRGGAFF. The CDR3 DNA reads TGTGCCAGCAGCTTAGACAGGGGAGGAGCTTTCTTT.

This chain links TRBV19 with TRBJ2-7; 11 bases fit TRBD1. With 5 bases clipped from V and 3 bases from J, the junction kept 3 bases outside the gene matches. The length of the CDR3 is 14 residues. Germline V gene lookup returns CDR1 LNHDA and CDR2 SQIVND (reference sequence). The DNA of the CDR3 is TGTGCCAGTAGTCGGACAGGGGGCAACTACGAGCAGTACTTC. It is translated as CASSRTGGNYEQYF.

The chain couples TRBV11-3 to TRBJ1-3; a possible D gene is TRBD1 (6 bases). V was shortened by 2 bases and J by 0 bases, with 23 bases between the two germline ends. CDR3 length: 20 amino acids. CDR1 and CDR2 (germline): SGHNT, YENEEA. CDR3 region: CASSLSISWGPNLSGNTIYF. CDR3 bases: TGTGCCAGCAGCTTATCGATCAGTTGGGGGCCTAACCTCTCTGGAAACACCATATATTTT.

The V gene is TRBV11-2, the J gene TRBJ2-2, with a possible D match to TRBD2 (5 bases). CDR1 is SGHAT and CDR2 is FQNNGV in the germline V gene. Trimming took 3 bases from V and 4 from J, leaving 9 bases between them. There are 14 residues in the CDR3. CDR3 nucleotide sequence: TGTGCCAGCAGCTTTTCCGGGATCACCGGGGAGCTGTTTTTT. Its protein product is CASSFSGITGELFF.

The chain employs TRBV5-4 and TRBJ2-7; 8 positions agree with TRBD2. The germline gives CDR1 SGHNT, CDR2 YYREEE (reference sequence). Losses at the gene ends were 0 bases for V and 0 bases for J; bases not matched to a gene: 5. The CDR3 totals 16 residues. The CDR3 reads CASSLVLAAGSYEQYF. CDR3 sequence (DNA): TGTGCCAGCAGCTTGGTACTAGCGGCGGGCTCCTACGAGCAGTACTTC.

V gene TRBV30 combines with J gene TRBJ2-2, with 7 bases matching TRBD1. This CDR3 is built from 15 residues. Trimming removed 3 bases from V and 4 bases from J; junction bases left unmatched: 8. The V gene's germline CDR1 is GTSNPN and CDR2 SVGIG (reference sequence). This CDR3 is CAWSAEGAGTGELFF. CDR3 coding DNA: TGTGCCTGGAGCGCCGAGGGGGCAGGCACCGGGGAGCTGTTTTTT.

This chain links TRBV4-3 with TRBJ2-5, with 13 nucleotides matching TRBD2. The CDR3 runs 16 residues. With 4 bases clipped from V and 5 bases from J, the junction kept 7 bases outside the gene matches. The germline gives CDR1 LGHNA, CDR2 YSLEER. The CDR3 nucleotides read TGCGCCAGCAGCCGCCTTGGACTAGCGGGGGAGGAGACCCAGTACTTC. It is translated as CASSRLGLAGEETQYF.

CDR3 region: CASSYRRQGAYNEQFF. The CDR3 nucleotides read TGTGCCAGCAGCTATCGAAGACAGGGGGCCTACAATGAGCAGTTCTTC. J is TRBJ2-1 and V is TRBV11-3; 9 positions match TRBD1. The CDR3 runs 16 residues. Per germline, CDR1 SGHNT and CDR2 YENEEA. The J segment lost 2 bases and the V segment lost 4 bases, leaving 6 bases of the junction unmatched. Full variable domain (outside the CDR3, taken from reference TRBV11-3 and TRBJ2-1): EAGVVQSPRYKIIEKKQPVAFWCNPISGHNTLYWYLQNLGQGPELLIRYENEEAVDDSQLPKDRFSAERLKGVDSTLKIQPAELGDSAVYLCASSYRRQGAYNEQFFGPGTRLTVL.

This clone was detected only a few times. The chain is built from TRBV7-2 and TRBJ1-1; 7 bases are shared with TRBD1. This CDR3 is built from 14 residues. V dropped 1 base and J dropped 8; count of bases not matched to a gene: 7. Germline V lookup: CDR1 SGHTA, CDR2 FQGNSA. CDR3 amino acids: CASSLVQGSSEAFF. The CDR3 region has the DNA TGTGCCAGCAGCTTAGTACAGGGGTCCTCAGAAGCTTTCTTT.

The rearrangement joins TRBV18 to TRBJ1-2, with D perhaps TRBD1 (5 bases). Trimming left V 3 bases short and J 6 bases short, with 14 bases between. CDR1 KGHSH and CDR2 LQKENI come from the germline V gene. The CDR3 covers 14 residues. CDR3 sequence reads: CASSPGRGPDGYTF. As DNA, the CDR3 is TGTGCCAGCTCACCGGGGAGGGGTCCCGATGGCTACACCTTC.

V is TRBV9 and J is TRBJ2-7; TRBD1 matches 9 bases. Germline values: CDR1 SGDLS, CDR2 YYNGEE. V dropped 3 bases and J dropped 5; count of bases not matched to a gene: 9. CDR3 length: 15 residues. The CDR3 region has the DNA TGTGCCAGCAGCGCCGCCGGGACAGGGTTCCACGAGCAGTACTTC. Protein product: CASSAAGTGFHEQYF.

The CDR3 nucleotides are TGTGCCAGCAGCTTAGCCCAGGACATGAGCTACAATGAGCAGTTCTTC. It translates to CASSLAQDMSYNEQFF. The chain couples TRBV7-2 to TRBJ2-1, with TRBD1 as a possible D gene (5 bases). Germline V gives CDR1 SGHTA, CDR2 FQGNSA. Trimming removed 0 bases from V and 3 bases from J, with 12 bases in between. The CDR3 has 16 residues.

The chain is built from TRBV6-1 and TRBJ2-2; TRBD1 is a possible D gene (6 bases). Trimming took 1 base from V and 6 from J, leaving 15 bases between them. The germline V gene encodes CDR1 MNHNS and CDR2 SASEGT. The CDR3 totals 16 residues. Here the CDR3 DNA reads TGTGCCAGCAGTGAAGTGGCAGGGGCCAACTCCGGGGAGCTGTTTTTT. Translated, it gives CASSEVAGANSGELFF.

This clone was recorded many times. V is TRBV19 and J is TRBJ1-1; D is uncertain. The CDR3 runs to 14 residues. From germline, CDR1 is LNHDA and CDR2 SQIVND (reference sequence). V shed 3 bases and J shed 5 bases, with 13 bases lying between them. This CDR3 reads CASSIQAAGTEAFF. The CDR3 DNA is TGTGCCAGTAGTATCCAAGCCGCGGGGACTGAAGCTTTCTTT.

V is TRBV21-1 and J is TRBJ2-5; TRBD2, the D gene given by the table, was not confirmed from the DNA. TRBV21-1 counts as a pseudogene. CDR3 length: 12 amino acids. The chain's CDR3 is CASSNGGETQYF. The CDR3 nucleotides read TGTGCCAGCAGCAACGGGGGGGAGACCCAGTACTTC.

This chain connects TRBV5-8 to TRBJ1-2, with TRBD1 as a possible D gene (5 bases). Germline lookup yields CDR1 SGHTS and CDR2 YDEGEE. The CDR3 contains 13 residues. Trimming cost V 4 bases and J 6 bases, with 13 bases left between them. The CDR3 sequence is CASSPRGRDGYTF. CDR3 nucleotide sequence: TGTGCCAGCAGCCCTAGGGGAAGAGATGGCTACACCTTC.

This clone was recorded only once. V usage is TRBV4-2 and J usage is TRBJ2-3; possible D gene TRBD2, 6 bases. Germline V CDR1 and CDR2: LGHNA, YNFKEQ. The germline V and J ends were trimmed by 1 base and 2 bases, with 10 bases remaining between them. The length of the CDR3 is 15 residues. CDR3 protein: CASSQALRDTDTQYF. The CDR3 coding sequence is TGTGCCAGCAGCCAAGCTTTGCGGGACACAGATACGCAGTATTTT.